This T cell receptor beta chain was observed in a study of blood T cell repertoires in COVID-19. Overall study context: Sources were T cells, B-cell-depleted T cells, or PBMCs; the material itself was cDNA or gDNA.

Original data processing: Amplifying reference gene primers gave estimates of nucleated cell counts. Repertoires were generated with immunoSEQ multiplex PCR, while TCRdb's copy carries only in-frame clones and drops some. Clone size and the V and J calls come from that table; the DNA yielded D and trimming. The table records about 160,000 clones, roughly 80% of them present only once. Germline loops: CDR1 LNHDA, CDR2 SQIVND (reference sequence). CDR3 length: 15 residues. V lost 4 bases and J lost 4; bases outside the gene matches: 6. V is TRBV19 and J is TRBJ1-3; 8 nucleotides line up with TRBD1. Sequenced sample: peripheral blood. The receptor was derived from a man in his 70s with acute or convalescent COVID-19. CDR3 bases: TGTGCCAGTAGTACTCGGACAGGGCGAGGAAACACCATATATTTT. Its translation: CASSTRTGRGNTIYF.